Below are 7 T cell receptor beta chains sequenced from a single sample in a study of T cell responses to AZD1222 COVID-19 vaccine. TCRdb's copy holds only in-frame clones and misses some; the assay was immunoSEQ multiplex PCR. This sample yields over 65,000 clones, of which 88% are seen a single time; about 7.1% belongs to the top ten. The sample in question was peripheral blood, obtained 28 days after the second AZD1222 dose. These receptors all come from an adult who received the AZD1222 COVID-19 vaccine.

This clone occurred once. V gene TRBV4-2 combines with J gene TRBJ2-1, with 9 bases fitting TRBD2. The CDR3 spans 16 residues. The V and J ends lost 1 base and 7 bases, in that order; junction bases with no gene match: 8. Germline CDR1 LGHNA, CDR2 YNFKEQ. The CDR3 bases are TGTGCCAGCAGCCAAGGTAGCCTAGCGGGATTTAATGAGCAGTTCTTC. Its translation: CASSQGSLAGFNEQFF.

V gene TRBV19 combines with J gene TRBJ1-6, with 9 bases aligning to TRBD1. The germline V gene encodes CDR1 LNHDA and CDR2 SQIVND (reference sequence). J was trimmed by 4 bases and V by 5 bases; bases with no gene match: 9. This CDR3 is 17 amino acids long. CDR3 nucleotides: TGTGCCAGTAGTGACACCGGGACAGGGACGTATAATTCACCCCTCCACTTT. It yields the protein CASSDTGTGTYNSPLHF.

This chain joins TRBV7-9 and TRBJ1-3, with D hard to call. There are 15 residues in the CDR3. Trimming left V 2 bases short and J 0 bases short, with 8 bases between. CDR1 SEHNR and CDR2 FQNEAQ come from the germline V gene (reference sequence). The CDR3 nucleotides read TGTGCCAGCAGCTTAACAAGAGACTCTGGAAACACCATATATTTT. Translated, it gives CASSLTRDSGNTIYF.

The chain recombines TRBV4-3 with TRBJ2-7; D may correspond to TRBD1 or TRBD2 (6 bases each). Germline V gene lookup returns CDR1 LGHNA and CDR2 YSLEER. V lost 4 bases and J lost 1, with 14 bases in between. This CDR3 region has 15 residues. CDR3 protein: CASSPGGGPSYEQYF. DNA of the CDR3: TGCGCCAGCAGCCCCGGAGGGGGGCCTTCCTACGAGCAGTACTTC.

This CDR3 reads CASSLLLFSDGSYEQYF. The CDR3 nucleotides read TGTGCCAGCAGTTTACTCCTCTTTTCCGACGGCTCCTACGAGCAGTACTTC. This rearrangement joins TRBV28 to TRBJ2-7; no clear D gene. CDR3 length equals 17 residues. V lost 2 bases to trimming and J lost 0 bases, with 17 bases between them. The germline gives CDR1 MDHEN, CDR2 SYDVKM.

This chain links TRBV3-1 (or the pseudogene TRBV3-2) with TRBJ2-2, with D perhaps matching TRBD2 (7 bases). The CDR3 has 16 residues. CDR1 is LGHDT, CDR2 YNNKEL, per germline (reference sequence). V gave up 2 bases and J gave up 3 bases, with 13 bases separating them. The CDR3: CASSQTGRGDTGELFF. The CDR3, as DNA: TGTGCCAGCAGCCAAACGGGGAGGGGGGACACCGGGGAGCTGTTTTTT.

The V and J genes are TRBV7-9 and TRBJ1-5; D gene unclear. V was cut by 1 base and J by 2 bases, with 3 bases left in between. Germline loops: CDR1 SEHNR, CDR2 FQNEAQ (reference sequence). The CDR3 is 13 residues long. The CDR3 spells CASSLERNQPQHF. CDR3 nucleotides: TGTGCCAGCAGCTTAGAGCGCAATCAGCCCCAGCATTTT.